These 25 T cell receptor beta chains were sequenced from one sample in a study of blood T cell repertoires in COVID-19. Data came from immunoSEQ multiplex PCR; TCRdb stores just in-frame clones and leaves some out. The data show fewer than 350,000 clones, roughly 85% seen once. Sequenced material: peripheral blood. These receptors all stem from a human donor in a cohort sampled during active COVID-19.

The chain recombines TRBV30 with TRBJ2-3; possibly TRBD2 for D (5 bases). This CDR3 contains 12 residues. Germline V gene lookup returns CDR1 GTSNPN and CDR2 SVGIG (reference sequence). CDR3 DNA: TGTGCTTATGGACTCACCACAGATACGCAGTATTTT. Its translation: CAYGLTTDTQYF.

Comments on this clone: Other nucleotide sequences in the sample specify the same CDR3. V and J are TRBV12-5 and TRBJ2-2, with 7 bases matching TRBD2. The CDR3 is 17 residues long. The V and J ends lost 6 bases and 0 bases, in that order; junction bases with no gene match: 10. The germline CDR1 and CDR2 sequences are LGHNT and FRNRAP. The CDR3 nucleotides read TGTGCTAGTGGCCCCCCCTCGGGGGGTGCGAACACCGGGGAGCTGTTTTTT. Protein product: CASGPPSGGANTGELFF.

CDR3 sequence: CASSLYHGATNEKLFF. As DNA, the CDR3 is TGTGCCAGCAGCTTGTATCACGGAGCAACTAATGAAAAACTGTTTTTT. The chain couples TRBV5-5 to TRBJ1-4; D not resolved. The CDR3 contains 16 residues. Trimming removed 1 base from V and 0 bases from J, with 10 bases in between. Per the germline V gene, CDR1 is SGHKS and CDR2 is YYEKEE (reference sequence).

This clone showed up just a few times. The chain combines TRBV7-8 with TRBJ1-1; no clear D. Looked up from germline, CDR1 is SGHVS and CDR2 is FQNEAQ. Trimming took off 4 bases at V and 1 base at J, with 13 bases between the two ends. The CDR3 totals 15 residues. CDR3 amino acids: CASSSAGRENTEAFF. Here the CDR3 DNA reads TGTGCCAGCAGCTCCGCCGGACGGGAGAACACTGAAGCTTTCTTT.

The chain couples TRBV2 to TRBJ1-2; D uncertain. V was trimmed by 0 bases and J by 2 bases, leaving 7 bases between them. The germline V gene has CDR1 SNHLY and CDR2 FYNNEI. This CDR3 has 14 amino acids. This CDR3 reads CASSEARRNYGYTF. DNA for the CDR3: TGTGCCAGCAGTGAAGCGCGGAGGAACTATGGCTACACCTTC.

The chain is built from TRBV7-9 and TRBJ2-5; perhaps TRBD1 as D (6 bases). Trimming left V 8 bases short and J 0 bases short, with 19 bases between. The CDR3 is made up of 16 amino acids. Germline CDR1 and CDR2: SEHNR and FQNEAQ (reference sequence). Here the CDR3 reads CASPAGAGEYQETQYF. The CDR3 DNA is TGTGCCAGCCCCGCTGGAGCAGGGGAGTACCAAGAGACCCAGTACTTC.

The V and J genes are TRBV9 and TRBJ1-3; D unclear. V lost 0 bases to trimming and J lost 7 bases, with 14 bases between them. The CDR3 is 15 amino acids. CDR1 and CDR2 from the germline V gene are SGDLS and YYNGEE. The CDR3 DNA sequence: TGTGCCAGCAGCGTAGTGGGAGACGCGGGGAACACCATATATTTT. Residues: CASSVVGDAGNTIYF.

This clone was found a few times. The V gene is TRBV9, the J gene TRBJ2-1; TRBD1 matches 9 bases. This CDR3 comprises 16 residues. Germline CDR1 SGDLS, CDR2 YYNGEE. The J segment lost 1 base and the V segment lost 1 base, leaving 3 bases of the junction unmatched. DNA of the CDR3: TGTGCCAGCAGCGTACCCGGGACAGGGTCCTACAATGAGCAGTTCTTC. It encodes CASSVPGTGSYNEQFF.

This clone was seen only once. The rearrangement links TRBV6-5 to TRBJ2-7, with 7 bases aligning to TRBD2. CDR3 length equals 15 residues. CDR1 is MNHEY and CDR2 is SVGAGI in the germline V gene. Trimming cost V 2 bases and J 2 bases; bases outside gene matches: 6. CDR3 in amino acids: CASSYQASGPYEQYF. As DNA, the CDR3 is TGTGCCAGCAGTTACCAGGCTAGCGGACCCTACGAGCAGTACTTC.

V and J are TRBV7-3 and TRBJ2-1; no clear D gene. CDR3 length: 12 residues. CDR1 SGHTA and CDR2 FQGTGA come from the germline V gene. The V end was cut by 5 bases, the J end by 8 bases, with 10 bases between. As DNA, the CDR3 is TGTGCCAGCAGCCCTCCGTCCGATGAGCAGTTCTTC. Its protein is CASSPPSDEQFF.

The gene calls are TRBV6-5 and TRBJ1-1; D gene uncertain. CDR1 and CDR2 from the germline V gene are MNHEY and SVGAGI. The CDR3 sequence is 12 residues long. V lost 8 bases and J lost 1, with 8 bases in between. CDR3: CASGFRNTEAFF. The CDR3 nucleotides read TGTGCCAGCGGTTTTAGGAACACTGAAGCTTTCTTT.

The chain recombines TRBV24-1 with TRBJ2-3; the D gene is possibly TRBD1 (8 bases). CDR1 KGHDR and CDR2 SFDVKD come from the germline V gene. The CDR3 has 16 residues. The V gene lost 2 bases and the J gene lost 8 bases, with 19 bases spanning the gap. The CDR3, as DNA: TGTGCCACCAGTGATTCCCCCCCAGGGGGCGGGGGTACGCAGTATTTT. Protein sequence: CATSDSPPGGGGTQYF.

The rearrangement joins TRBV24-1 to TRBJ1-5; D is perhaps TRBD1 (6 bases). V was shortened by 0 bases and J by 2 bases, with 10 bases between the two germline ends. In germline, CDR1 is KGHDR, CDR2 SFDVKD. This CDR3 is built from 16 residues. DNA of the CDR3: TGTGCCACCAGTGATTTGCAGTGGACAGGCAATCAGCCCCAGCATTTT. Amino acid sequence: CATSDLQWTGNQPQHF.

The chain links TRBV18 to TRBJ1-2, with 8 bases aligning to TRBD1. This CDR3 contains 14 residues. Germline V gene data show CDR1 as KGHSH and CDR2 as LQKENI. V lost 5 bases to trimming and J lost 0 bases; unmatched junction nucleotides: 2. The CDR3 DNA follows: TGTGCCAGCTCAGACAGGGGCGCTAACTATGGCTACACCTTC. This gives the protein CASSDRGANYGYTF.

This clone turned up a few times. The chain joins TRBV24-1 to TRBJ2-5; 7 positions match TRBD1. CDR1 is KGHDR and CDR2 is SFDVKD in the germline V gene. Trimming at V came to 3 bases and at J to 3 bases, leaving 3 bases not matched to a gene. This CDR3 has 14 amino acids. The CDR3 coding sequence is TGTGCCACCAGTGATCCCGGGACAGAAGAGACCCAGTACTTC. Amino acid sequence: CATSDPGTEETQYF.

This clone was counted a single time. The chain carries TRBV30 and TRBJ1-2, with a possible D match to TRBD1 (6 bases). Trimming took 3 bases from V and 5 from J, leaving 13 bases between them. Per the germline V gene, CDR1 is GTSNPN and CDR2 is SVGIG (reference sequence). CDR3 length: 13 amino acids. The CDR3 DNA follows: TGTGCCTGGAGGATACAGGGAGGGTATGGCTACACCTTC. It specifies CAWRIQGGYGYTF.

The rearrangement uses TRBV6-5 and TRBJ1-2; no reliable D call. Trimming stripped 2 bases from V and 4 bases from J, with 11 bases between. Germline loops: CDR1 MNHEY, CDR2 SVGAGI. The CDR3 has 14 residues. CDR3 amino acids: CASSYRGKGYGYTF. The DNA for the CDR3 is TGTGCCAGCAGTTACCGGGGAAAGGGCTATGGCTACACCTTC.

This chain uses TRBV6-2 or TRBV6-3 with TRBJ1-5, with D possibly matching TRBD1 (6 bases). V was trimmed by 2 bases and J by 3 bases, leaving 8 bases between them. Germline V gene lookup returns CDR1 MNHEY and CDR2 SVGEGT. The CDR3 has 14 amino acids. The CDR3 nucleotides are TGTGCCAGCAGTTACGGGGACAACAATCAGCCCCAGCATTTT. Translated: CASSYGDNNQPQHF.

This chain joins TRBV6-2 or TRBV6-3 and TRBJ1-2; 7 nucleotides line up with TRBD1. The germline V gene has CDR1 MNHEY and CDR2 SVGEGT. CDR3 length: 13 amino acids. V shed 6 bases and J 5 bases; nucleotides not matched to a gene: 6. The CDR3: CASSLGTEYGYTF. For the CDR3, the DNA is TGTGCCAGCAGCCTCGGGACAGAATATGGCTACACCTTC.

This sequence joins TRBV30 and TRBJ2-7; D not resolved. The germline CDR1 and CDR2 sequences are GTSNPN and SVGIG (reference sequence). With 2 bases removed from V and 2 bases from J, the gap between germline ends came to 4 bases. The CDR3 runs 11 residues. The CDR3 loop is CAWSQTYEQYF. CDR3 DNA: TGTGCCTGGAGTCAGACCTACGAGCAGTACTTC.

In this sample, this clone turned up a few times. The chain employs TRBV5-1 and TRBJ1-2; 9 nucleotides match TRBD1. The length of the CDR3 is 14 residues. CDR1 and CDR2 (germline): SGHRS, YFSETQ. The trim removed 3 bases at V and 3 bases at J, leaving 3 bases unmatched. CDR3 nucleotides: TGCGCCAGCAGCTGGAGGACAGGGGACTATGGCTACACCTTC. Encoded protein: CASSWRTGDYGYTF.

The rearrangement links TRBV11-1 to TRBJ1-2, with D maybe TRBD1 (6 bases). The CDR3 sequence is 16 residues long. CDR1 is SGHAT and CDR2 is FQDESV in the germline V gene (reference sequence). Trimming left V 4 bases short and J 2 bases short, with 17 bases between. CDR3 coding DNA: TGTGCCAGCAGCTCATCGGGATTCAGGGGCAACTATGGCTACACCTTC. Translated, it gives CASSSSGFRGNYGYTF.

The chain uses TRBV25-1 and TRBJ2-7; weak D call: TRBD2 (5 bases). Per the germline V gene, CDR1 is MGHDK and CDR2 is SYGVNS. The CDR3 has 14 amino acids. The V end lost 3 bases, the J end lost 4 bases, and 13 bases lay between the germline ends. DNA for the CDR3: TGTGCCAGCAGTGACGAGGGTACCGATTACGAGCAGTACTTC. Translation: CASSDEGTDYEQYF.

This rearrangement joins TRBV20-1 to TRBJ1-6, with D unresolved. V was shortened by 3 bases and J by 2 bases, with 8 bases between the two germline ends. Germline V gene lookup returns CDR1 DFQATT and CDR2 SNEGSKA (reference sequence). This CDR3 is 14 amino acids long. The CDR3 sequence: CSASGGTYNSPLHF. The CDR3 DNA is TGCAGTGCTAGTGGAGGAACCTATAATTCACCCCTCCACTTT.

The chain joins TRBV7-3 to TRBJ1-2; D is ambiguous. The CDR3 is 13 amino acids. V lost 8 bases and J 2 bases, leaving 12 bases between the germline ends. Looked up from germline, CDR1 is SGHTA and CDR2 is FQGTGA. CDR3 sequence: CASSARGNYGYTF. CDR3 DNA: TGTGCCAGCTCAGCCCGCGGAAACTATGGCTACACCTTC.